This T cell receptor beta chain was recorded in a study of T cell changes during pregnancy in multiple sclerosis. V was pared by 1 base and J by 5 bases, with 14 bases between. The germline gives CDR1 LNHNV, CDR2 YYDKDF (reference sequence). The CDR3 loop spans 15 amino acids. Only one count was recorded for this clone. Method: immunoSEQ multiplex PCR; TCRdb's copy keeps in-frame clones and lacks some. This table holds about 36,000 clones, 90% to 95% found once. This chain uses TRBV15 with TRBJ2-5; D might be TRBD1 (6 bases). The receptor comes from a female donor with multiple sclerosis, enrolled in a pregnancy study. The material was CD4+ T cells from peripheral blood mononuclear cells, obtained in the first trimester of pregnancy. This CDR3 reads CATSRAQGGLETQYF. Written as DNA, the CDR3 is TGTGCCACCAGCAGAGCACAAGGGGGTTTGGAGACCCAGTACTTC.